Shown below are 14 T cell receptor beta chains from a single sample sequenced in a study of blood T cell repertoires in COVID-19. Data came from immunoSEQ multiplex PCR; TCRdb stores just in-frame clones and leaves some out. The profile shows 350,000 to 450,000 clones, roughly 90% of them singletons. The sample taken for sequencing was peripheral blood. The receptors here all came from a woman between 55 and 75 years old with COVID-19, enrolled during active disease.

The J gene is TRBJ1-4, the V gene TRBV5-1; 7 positions match TRBD1. CDR3 size: 15 residues. The V and J ends lost 1 base and 7 bases, in that order; junction bases with no gene match: 7. Germline CDR1 and CDR2: SGHRS and YFSETQ. This CDR3 reads CASSLKGGDLEKLFF. In nucleotides, the CDR3 is TGCGCCAGCAGCTTGAAAGGGGGCGACCTTGAAAAACTGTTTTTT.

The rearrangement joins TRBV29-1 to TRBJ1-2, with D possibly being TRBD1 (6 bases). This CDR3 contains 15 residues. The V and J ends lost 6 bases and 0 bases respectively, with 17 bases between them. CDR1 and CDR2 from the germline V gene are SQVTM and ANQGSEA. The CDR3 DNA sequence: TGCAGCGTGAGGGACACCTCTTTGGCTAACTATGGCTACACCTTC. Translating gives CSVRDTSLANYGYTF.

The chain joins TRBV29-1 to TRBJ1-1, with 7 bases matching TRBD1. CDR1 SQVTM and CDR2 ANQGSEA come from the germline V gene. This CDR3 contains 13 residues. Unmatched junction bases numbered 2, after V lost 4 bases and J lost 0 bases. CDR3 sequence reads: CSVGQGLNTEAFF. The CDR3 DNA reads as TGCAGCGTTGGACAGGGCCTGAACACTGAAGCTTTCTTT.

This clone was recorded once. CDR3 in DNA: TGTGCCAGCAGTTACCTAGAAACAGGGCTAGGGGATGGCTACACCTTC. Its translation: CASSYLETGLGDGYTF. The rearrangement joins TRBV6-5 to TRBJ1-2; a weak D match, TRBD1 (6 bases). The CDR3 sequence is 16 residues long. Per the germline V gene, CDR1 is MNHEY and CDR2 is SVGAGI. V lost 2 bases and J lost 6, with 19 bases in between.

This rearrangement joins TRBV4-3 to TRBJ1-4, with D tentatively TRBD1 (5 bases). Trimming shortened V by 0 bases and J by 7 bases, and 9 bases separated the two germline ends. The V gene's germline CDR1 is LGHNA and CDR2 YSLEER. This CDR3 has 14 residues. DNA for the CDR3: TGCGCCAGCAGCCAAGAGGGGCGGGGTGAAAAACTGTTTTTT. Its translation: CASSQEGRGEKLFF.

This clone came up once. The chain is built from TRBV19 and TRBJ2-1, with TRBD1 matching 8 bases. The junction had 6 bases not matched to a gene; V was cut back by 2 bases and J by 3 bases. Germline-derived CDR1 and CDR2 are LNHDA and SQIVND (reference sequence). This CDR3 is 16 amino acids long. CDR3 nucleotides: TGTGCCAGTAGTATACCTGGACAGGGATACTACAATGAGCAGTTCTTC. It encodes CASSIPGQGYYNEQFF.

The rearrangement uses TRBV11-2 and TRBJ2-1, with 8 bases identical to TRBD2. J gave up 12 bases and V 4 bases, and 2 bases lay outside the gene matches. The CDR3 is made up of 11 amino acids. Germline values: CDR1 SGHAT, CDR2 FQNNGV. For the CDR3, the DNA is TGTGCCAGCAGCTATAGCGGGGCGCAGTTCTTC. Translated: CASSYSGAQFF.

The CDR3 DNA sequence: TGTGCCAGTAGTGGTGGCGGGGCGAGCTCCTACAATGAGCAGTTCTTC. Its protein product is CASSGGGASSYNEQFF. J is TRBJ2-1 and V is TRBV19, with TRBD2 as a possible D gene (6 bases). Trimming shortened V by 5 bases and J by 0 bases, and 14 bases separated the two germline ends. In germline, CDR1 is LNHDA, CDR2 SQIVND (reference sequence). This CDR3 has 16 residues.

V is TRBV10-1 and J is TRBJ2-7, with a possible D match to TRBD1 (5 bases). Germline CDR1 is WNHNN and CDR2 is SYGVQD (reference sequence). The CDR3 covers 13 residues. V lost 4 bases and J 0 bases, leaving 7 bases between the germline ends. The CDR3 protein is CASSAGLSYEQYF. The DNA of the CDR3 is TGCGCCAGCAGTGCAGGGCTCTCCTACGAGCAGTACTTC.

The chain uses TRBV4-2 and TRBJ1-5; possible D gene TRBD1, 5 bases. The CDR3 has 18 amino acids. The germline CDR1 and CDR2 sequences are LGHNA and YNFKEQ. V was cut by 0 bases and J by 0 bases, with 15 bases left in between. The CDR3 coding sequence is TGTGCCAGCAGCCAAGATAGGGTGGTGGGGCATAGCAATCAGCCCCAGCATTTT. This translates into CASSQDRVVGHSNQPQHF.

The V and J genes are TRBV5-8 and TRBJ1-5; no clear D gene. The V end lost 5 bases, the J end lost 9 bases, and 6 bases lay between the germline ends. The CDR3 totals 10 residues. Germline assignment: CDR1 SGHTS and CDR2 YDEGEE. In nucleotides, the CDR3 is TGTGCCAGCAGTCCGCGGCCCCAGCATTTT. Translating it yields CASSPRPQHF. Looking up the rest from reference TRBV5-8 and TRBJ1-5 gives the full variable domain: EAGVTQSPTHLIKTRGQQATLRCSPISGHTSVYWYQQALGLGLQFLLWYDEGEERNRGNFPPRFSGRQFPNYSSELNVNALELEDSALYLCASSPRPQHFGDGTRLSIL.

The gene calls are TRBV25-1 and TRBJ2-2, with D tentatively TRBD1 (6 bases). Trimming pared 3 bases from V and 4 bases from J, leaving 12 bases between. The CDR3 covers 15 residues. The germline gives CDR1 MGHDK, CDR2 SYGVNS. The CDR3 is CASSDSGQLTGELFF. The CDR3 bases are TGTGCCAGCAGTGACTCAGGACAGCTCACCGGGGAGCTGTTTTTT.

DNA of the CDR3: TGCGCCAGCAGCCCGGTTGGGGGGATTCTCACCGGGGAGCTGTTTTTT. Residues: CASSPVGGILTGELFF. This chain uses TRBV4-1 with TRBJ2-2; possibly TRBD2 for D (6 bases). In germline, CDR1 is MGHRA, CDR2 YSYEKL. The length of the CDR3 is 16 residues. V was clipped by 4 bases and J by 4 bases, with 16 bases between them.

The chain links TRBV6-5 to TRBJ1-2; D is unclear. Trimming pared 10 bases from V and 0 bases from J, leaving 12 bases between. Germline loops: CDR1 MNHEY, CDR2 SVGAGI. The CDR3 contains 13 residues. The CDR3 loop is CAIETSPNYGYTF. CDR3 nucleotides: TGTGCCATCGAGACATCCCCTAACTATGGCTACACCTTC.